Following are 14 T cell receptor beta chains from one sample sequenced in a study of cytomegalovirus exposure and HLA in healthy donors (dated by TCRdb to 2016 to 2017). Libraries were prepared through the immunoSEQ multiplex PCR assay. The multiplex PCR relied on a mix of 60 forward primers for TCR Vbeta segments and 13 reverse primers for TCR Jbeta segments. Imported from immuneACCESS, the table was reduced by TCRdb to in-frame sequences with V and J called. These copies leave out some clones; in studies compared against another copy, an unresolved V gene accounts for under half, and the cause of the remainder is not known. Present in this sample are over 150,000 clones, 60% to 75% of which were seen just once. The ten largest clones represent approximately 2.8% of the sample. Sequencing input: PBMCs. These receptors originate from a man younger than 30 in good health and CMV-seronegative.

J is TRBJ2-5 and V is TRBV18; D remains ambiguous. From germline, CDR1 is KGHSH and CDR2 LQKENI. Trimming left V 8 bases short and J 5 bases short, with 15 bases between. The CDR3 covers 13 residues. The CDR3 bases are TGTGCCAGCCAGATCTCTTTGGAGGAGACCCAGTACTTC. It translates to CASQISLEETQYF.

The chain carries TRBV5-1 and TRBJ1-5; 8 positions match TRBD1. The germline CDR1 and CDR2 sequences are SGHRS and YFSETQ. The J segment lost 5 bases and the V segment lost 4 bases, leaving 5 bases of the junction unmatched. The CDR3 consists of 14 residues. The CDR3 sequence: CASSADRGDQPQHF. CDR3 in DNA: TGCGCCAGCAGCGCCGACAGGGGAGATCAGCCCCAGCATTTT.

The gene calls are TRBV7-2 and TRBJ2-7; 11 positions match TRBD1. Per germline, CDR1 SGHTA and CDR2 FQGNSA. CDR3 length equals 15 residues. In DNA form, the CDR3 reads TGTGCCAGCAGCCCTAGGACAGGGGGCGGGGGGGAGCAGCACGTC. The encoded protein is CASSPRTGGGGEQHV.

This chain joins TRBV15 and TRBJ1-4; D is possibly TRBD1 (6 bases). V shed 2 bases and J shed 8 bases, with 24 bases lying between them. The germline V gene encodes CDR1 LNHNV and CDR2 YYDKDF (reference sequence). The CDR3 contains 18 residues. The DNA of the CDR3 is TGTGCCACCAGCAGACACCTGGAACAGGGCCTAGAGGGAGAAAAACTGTTTTTT. Protein sequence: CATSRHLEQGLEGEKLFF.

The V call is TRBV19, the J call TRBJ2-5; D is undetermined. This CDR3 region has 14 residues. Germline values: CDR1 LNHDA, CDR2 SQIVND (reference sequence). V was trimmed by 5 bases and J by 5 bases, leaving 15 bases between them. CDR3 region: CASSGRSLWETQYF. The CDR3 DNA is TGTGCCAGTAGTGGCCGATCGCTGTGGGAGACCCAGTACTTC.

J is TRBJ2-3 and V is TRBV9; 9 nucleotides match TRBD2. J was trimmed by 6 bases and V by 1 base; bases with no gene match: 6. The V gene's germline CDR1 is SGDLS and CDR2 YYNGEE. This CDR3 is built from 15 residues. The CDR3 sequence is CASSVRRGGLDTQYF. The CDR3 DNA reads as TGTGCCAGCAGCGTAAGGCGGGGGGGCTTGGATACGCAGTATTTT.

V is TRBV27 and J is TRBJ1-1, with D tentatively TRBD1 (6 bases). The germline gives CDR1 MNHEY, CDR2 SMNVEV (reference sequence). V was cut by 10 bases and J by 1 base, with 10 bases left in between. The CDR3 has 12 residues. DNA of the CDR3: TGTGCCACCAAGACAGGGAACACTGAAGCTTTCTTT. Its translation is CATKTGNTEAFF.

The chain is built from TRBV4-2 and TRBJ1-4, with 7 bases fitting TRBD1. CDR3 length: 13 amino acids. Trimming at V came to 11 bases and at J to 4 bases, leaving 7 bases not matched to a gene. The germline gives CDR1 LGHNA, CDR2 YNFKEQ. CDR3 coding DNA: TGTGCCTCAGGGGGGAAGTATAATGAAAAACTGTTTTTT. Residues: CASGGKYNEKLFF.

The J gene is TRBJ1-1, the V gene TRBV5-5; 7 nucleotides line up with TRBD1. The CDR3 is 13 amino acids. Unmatched junction bases numbered 2, after V lost 6 bases and J lost 0 bases. Germline CDR1 SGHKS, CDR2 YYEKEE (reference sequence). Written as DNA, the CDR3 is TGTGCCAGCACTCAGGGGGTGAACACTGAAGCTTTCTTT. Its translation: CASTQGVNTEAFF.

This clone showed up just once. The rearrangement uses TRBV6-6 and TRBJ1-2; D is perhaps TRBD1 (6 bases). The CDR3 spans 14 residues. V was trimmed by 2 bases and J by 1 base, leaving 8 bases between them. CDR1 and CDR2 from the germline V gene are MNHNY and SVGAGI (reference sequence). The CDR3: CASSYAGDNYGYTF. For the CDR3, the DNA is TGTGCCAGCAGTTACGCAGGGGATAACTATGGCTACACCTTC.

This clone was seen only a few times. The chain uses TRBV28 and TRBJ1-4; 9 bases are shared with TRBD1. The CDR3 totals 14 residues. The V and J ends lost 6 bases and 6 bases, in that order; junction bases with no gene match: 5. CDR1 and CDR2 from the germline V gene are MDHEN and SYDVKM. The CDR3 loop is CASSPGQGHEKLFF. The CDR3 nucleotides are TGTGCCAGCAGCCCGGGACAGGGCCATGAAAAACTGTTTTTT.

This clone was seen a single time. Compared with germline, one end of the junction differs, possibly owing to a read error. The chain joins TRBV19 to TRBJ2-6; D perhaps matches TRBD1 (5 bases). Germline assignment: CDR1 LNHDA and CDR2 SQIVND (reference sequence). The CDR3 loop spans 18 amino acids. CDR3 sequence: CASSMGRGPHSGANGLTF. The CDR3 bases are TGTGCCAGTAGTATGGGTAGGGGCCCGCACTCTGGGGCCAACGGCCTGACTTTC. The whole variable domain, remainder taken from reference TRBV19 and TRBJ2-6, is DGGITQSPKYLFRKEGQNVTLSCEQNLNHDAMYWYRQDPGQGLRLIYYSQIVNDFQKGDIAEGYSVSREKKESFPLTVTSAQKNPTAFYLCASSMGRGPHSGANGLTFGAGSRLTVL.

A single count supports this clone. The J gene is TRBJ1-1, the V gene TRBV4-1, with 7 positions matching TRBD1. Germline V gives CDR1 MGHRA, CDR2 YSYEKL. The CDR3 consists of 15 residues. The ends lost 4 bases at V and 1 base at J; junction bases unmatched: 6. The CDR3 spells CASSPGTERNTEAFF. CDR3 DNA: TGCGCCAGCAGCCCGGGGACAGAGAGGAACACTGAAGCTTTCTTT.

This clone appeared a few times. The rearrangement joins TRBV30 to TRBJ2-5; D gene unclear. There are 12 residues in the CDR3. CDR1 and CDR2 from the germline V gene are GTSNPN and SVGIG (reference sequence). V was pared by 2 bases and J by 5 bases, with 9 bases between. DNA of the CDR3: TGTGCCTGGAGTCCCCTGCGCGAGACCCAGTACTTC. Translation gives CAWSPLRETQYF. Full variable domain (remainder filled in from reference TRBV30 and TRBJ2-5): SQTIHQWPATLVQPVGSPLSLECTVEGTSNPNLYWYRQAAGRGLQLLFYSVGIGQISSEVPQNLSASRPQDRQFILSSKKLLLSDSGFYLCAWSPLRETQYFGPGTRLLVL.